The 6 T cell receptor beta chains listed next were all sequenced from one sample in a study of T cell responses to AZD1222 COVID-19 vaccine. Here immunoSEQ multiplex PCR was the method, and the copy in TCRdb shows in-frame clones only, minus some. This sample has 130,000 to 150,000 clones; 89% occur once, and the top ten carry around 4.9%. The source was peripheral blood, collected on day 0 of AZD1222 vaccination. These receptor sequences come from an adult in good health.

CDR3 nucleotide sequence: TGTGCCACCGCGACTAGCGGGAGGCCCTTATACAATGAGCAGTTCTTC. This sequence encodes CATATSGRPLYNEQFF. The chain couples TRBV15 to TRBJ2-1; 13 nucleotides match TRBD2. CDR3 length: 16 amino acids. Germline V gives CDR1 LNHNV, CDR2 YYDKDF (reference sequence). V gave up 8 bases and J gave up 4 bases; unmatched junction bases: 8.

This clone was counted a single time. The chain uses TRBV3-1 (or the pseudogene TRBV3-2) and TRBJ2-3, with D maybe TRBD2 (6 bases). V lost 4 bases and J 5 bases, leaving 13 bases between the germline ends. The CDR3 length is 14 residues. In germline, CDR1 is LGHDT, CDR2 YNNKEL (reference sequence). CDR3 amino acids: CASSRQGAGDTQYF. In DNA, the CDR3 is TGTGCCAGCAGCCGCCAGGGAGCGGGAGATACGCAGTATTTT.

The chain carries TRBV7-3 and TRBJ2-1, with a weak D call TRBD2 (6 bases). V lost 3 bases and J lost 2, with 11 bases in between. The CDR3 is 15 amino acids. Germline CDR1 is SGHTA and CDR2 is FQGTGA. Here the CDR3 reads CASSLGRPPYNEQFF. The CDR3 DNA reads TGTGCCAGCAGCTTGGGGAGGCCCCCCTACAATGAGCAGTTCTTC.

This clone showed up just once. This chain links TRBV7-2 with TRBJ2-5; tentatively, D is TRBD2 (6 bases). CDR3 length: 14 amino acids. Trimming took off 5 bases at V and 6 bases at J, with 16 bases between the two ends. Germline V gene data show CDR1 as SGHTA and CDR2 as FQGNSA. The DNA for the CDR3 is TGTGCCAGCAGCCGCGGGACTCCGGTAAAGACCCAGTACTTC. It encodes CASSRGTPVKTQYF.

The rearrangement uses TRBV6-2 or TRBV6-3 and TRBJ2-5; TRBD2 matches at 8 bases. In germline, CDR1 is MNHEY, CDR2 SVGEGT. V trimming: 4 bases; J trimming: 5 bases; junction bases outside the gene matches: 9. The CDR3 covers 15 residues. DNA of the CDR3: TGTGCCAGCAGTTTGCGGGAGGAAGGTGGGGAGACCCAGTACTTC. As protein: CASSLREEGGETQYF.

The chain employs TRBV2 and TRBJ1-2; TRBD1 is a possible D gene (5 bases). The V and J ends lost 8 bases and 3 bases respectively, with 16 bases between them. This CDR3 comprises 14 residues. The germline V gene encodes CDR1 SNHLY and CDR2 FYNNEI. Written as DNA, the CDR3 is TGTGCCAGCCGTACGGGCGGGGCGGACTATGGCTACACCTTC. It encodes CASRTGGADYGYTF.